The present T cell receptor beta chain was sequenced within a study of patients and donors after allogeneic stem cell transplantation (TCRdb year 2020). Turning to this clonotype: Its antigen is not yet known. No base quality values were provided; no much bigger clone lies one nucleotide off.

The method behind the library was RT-PCR. Sequencing was performed on a NextSeq 550. TCRdb handled the public reads itself, with Q25 trimming in fastp and clone calling in MiXCR, and kept productive beta chains. Each CDR3 protein gets just one entry, which takes the most common genes and DNA from the rows behind it. This sample lists around 90,000 distinct CDR3 sequences; around 48% were detected once. The top ten constitute approximately 60% of the sample. The specimen sequenced was blood, either unsorted or a sorted T cell fraction (not recorded which). The receptor was derived from a human donor who was either an allogeneic HSCT recipient or a stem cell or donor lymphocyte infusion donor (not recorded which). It is not recorded whose cells these are; they may come from a transplant donor.

The DNA is TGTGCCAGCAGCTTATCCATTGCGAACAATCAGCCCCAGCATTTT. Translation gives CASSLSIANNQPQHF. This chain is built from TRBV7-2 and TRBJ1-5; the D gene cannot be resolved reliably. CDR1 is given as SGHTA and CDR2 as FQGNSA, both from the germline V gene. The CDR3, cysteine through phenylalanine, is 15 amino acids long. Left in the record is the CDR3 DNA by itself, 45 bases read in frame from the first base. V lost 2 bases and J lost 3 bases; the stretch between them is 11 bases long.